This T cell receptor beta chain was observed in a study of human T cells and chemical hapten exposure. Overall study context: All through the approximately 24-week study, the scalp of each patient received diphenylcyclopropenone doses weekly.

Unique molecular identifiers were linked by the library to individual cDNA molecules. Each CDR3 protein gets one entry after TCRdb re-called the RACE reads with MiXCR. The table records approximately 350,000 distinct CDR3 sequences, roughly 6.3% of them present only once. Time point specified: patch test 2, 6 weeks after DPC sensitization. The treatment: therapeutic diphenylcyclopropenone sensitization with weekly scalp DPC. The CDR3 extends over 16 amino acids. V shed 3 bases, J shed 6 bases, and the junction held 13 bases outside the gene matches. Germline-derived CDR1 and CDR2 are MNHEY and SMNVEV (reference sequence). This clonotype was picked up many times.

The sequence was obtained from a woman aged 18-30 years with alopecia areata. Some clones in this sample may be carry-over from other donors' samples. This specimen consisted of whole blood, obtained in connection with sensitization to the hapten diphenylcyclopropenone (DPC). V usage is TRBV27 and J usage is TRBJ1-2; 7 nucleotides align to TRBD1. The CDR3 loop reads CASSFEAGGEIDGYTF. In DNA, the CDR3 is TGTGCCAGCAGTTTTGAGGCAGGGGGGGAGATTGATGGCTACACCTTC.